These T cell receptor beta chains were read from a single sample in a study of T cells in Graves' hyperthyroidism and ophthalmopathy. TCRdb used MiXCR to reprocess the multiplex PCR reads, holding one entry per CDR3 protein. The sample contains about 380,000 distinct CDR3 sequences, about 18% of which appear only once. Sequencing used blood. The receptors shown here come from a man between 18 and 29 years old with Graves' ophthalmopathy. Each CDR3 is given with its conserved first and last residue. Fields, in order: V gene, D gene, clone size, J gene, CDR3 DNA, CDR3 protein. The D gene is left open where the match is weak. Clone size appears in some rows only: once, few, many, or a class for an expanded clone.

TRBV7-9	-	many	TRBJ1-2	TGTGCCAGCAGCCGGCTTGGGGAGAGCTACACCTTC	CASSRLGESYTF
TRBV4-1	-	few	TRBJ1-5	TGCGCCAGCAGCCGGGGGGAGGGTGGGAGCAATCAGCCCCAGCATTTT	CASSRGEGGSNQPQHF
TRBV13	TRBD1	many	TRBJ1-2	TGTGCCAGCAGCTCCAGGGGGGCAGTTTATGGCTACACCTTC	CASSSRGAVYGYTF
TRBV12-3/TRBV12-4	-	many	TRBJ1-1	TGTGCCAGCAGGGAGCGGCGGGGCAACACTGAAGCTTTCTTT	CASRERRGNTEAFF
TRBV7-8	-	-	TRBJ1-3	TGTGCCAGCAGGCTGGACCGGGGATTCTCTGGAAACACCATATATTTT	CASRLDRGFSGNTIYF
TRBV5-1	-	many	TRBJ1-1	TGCGCCAGCAGCTTCCGCAGAATGAACACTGAAGCTTTCTTT	CASSFRRMNTEAFF
TRBV6-2/TRBV6-3	TRBD1	-	TRBJ1-2	TGTGCCAGCAGTACCGGACAGGTTGGCTACACCTTC	CASSTGQVGYTF
TRBV7-3	-	-	TRBJ2-1	TGTGCCAGCAGCTTAATCCCCGGGGGGCGGGGTGAGCAGTTCTTC	CASSLIPGGRGEQFF
TRBV2	-	many	TRBJ1-1	TGTGCCAGCAGTACAGACAGACAGTCTGAAGCTTTCTTT	CASSTDRQSEAFF
TRBV2	-	-	TRBJ2-5	TGTGCCAGCGGCGCAGACGGACCACCGATGGAGACCCAGTACTTC	CASGADGPPMETQYF
TRBV7-9	-	few	TRBJ1-4	TGTGCCAGCAGCCCGGGTGGGACTAATGAAAAACTGTTTTTT	CASSPGGTNEKLFF
TRBV18	TRBD1	many	TRBJ2-1	TGTGCCAGCTCCGAAGCTAGGGACAGTCTCTACAATGAGCAGTTCTTC	CASSEARDSLYNEQFF
TRBV19	TRBD2	many	TRBJ2-3	TGTGCCAGTAGTACCCCGGGACTAGCGGGACCGGCCACAGATACGCAGTATTTT	CASSTPGLAGPATDTQYF
TRBV2	TRBD2	many	TRBJ2-3	TGTGCCTACGCCCAGACAAGCGGGGCCACAGATACGCAGTATTTT	CAYAQTSGATDTQYF
TRBV29-1	-	-	TRBJ2-3	TGCAGCGTTGAACGAGGCGGGGCCCGGGGGTTTACGCAGTATTTT	CSVERGGARGFTQYF